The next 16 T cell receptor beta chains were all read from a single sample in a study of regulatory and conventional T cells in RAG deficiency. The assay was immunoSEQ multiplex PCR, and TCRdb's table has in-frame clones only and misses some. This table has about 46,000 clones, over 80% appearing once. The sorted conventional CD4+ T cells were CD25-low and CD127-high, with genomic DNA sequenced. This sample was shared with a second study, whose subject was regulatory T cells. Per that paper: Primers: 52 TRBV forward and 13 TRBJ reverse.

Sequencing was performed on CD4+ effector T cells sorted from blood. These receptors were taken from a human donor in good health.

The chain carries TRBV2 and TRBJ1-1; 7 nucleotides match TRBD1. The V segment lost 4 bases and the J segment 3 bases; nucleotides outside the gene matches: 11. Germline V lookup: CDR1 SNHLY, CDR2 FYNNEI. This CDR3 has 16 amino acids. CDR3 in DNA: TGTGCCAGCAGTGGGTACAGGGGCGAAGGGGACACTGAAGCTTTCTTT. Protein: CASSGYRGEGDTEAFF.

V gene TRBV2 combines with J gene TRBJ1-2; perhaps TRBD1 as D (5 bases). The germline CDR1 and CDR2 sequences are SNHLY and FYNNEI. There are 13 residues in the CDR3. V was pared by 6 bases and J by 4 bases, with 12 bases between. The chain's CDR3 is CASRTDISYGYTF. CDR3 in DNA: TGTGCCAGCAGGACGGACATCAGCTATGGCTACACCTTC.

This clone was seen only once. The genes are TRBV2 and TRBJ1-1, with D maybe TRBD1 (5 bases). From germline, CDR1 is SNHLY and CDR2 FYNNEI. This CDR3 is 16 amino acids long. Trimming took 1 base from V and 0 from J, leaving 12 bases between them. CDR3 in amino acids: CASSEEGAGMNTEAFF. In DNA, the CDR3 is TGTGCCAGCAGTGAAGAGGGAGCAGGGATGAACACTGAAGCTTTCTTT.

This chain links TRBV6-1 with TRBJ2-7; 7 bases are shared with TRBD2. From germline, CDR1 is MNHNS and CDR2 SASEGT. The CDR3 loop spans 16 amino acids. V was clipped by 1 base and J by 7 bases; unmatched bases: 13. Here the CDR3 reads CASSEVGGGPRGEQYF. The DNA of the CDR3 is TGTGCCAGCAGTGAAGTGGGGGGAGGGCCGCGGGGGGAGCAGTACTTC.

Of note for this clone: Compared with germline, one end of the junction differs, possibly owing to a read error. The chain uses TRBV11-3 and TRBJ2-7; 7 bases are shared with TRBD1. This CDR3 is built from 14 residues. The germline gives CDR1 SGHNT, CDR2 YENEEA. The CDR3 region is CASGLGQDSYEQYF. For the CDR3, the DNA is TGTGCCAGCGGCTTAGGACAGGATTCCTACGAGCAGTACTTC.

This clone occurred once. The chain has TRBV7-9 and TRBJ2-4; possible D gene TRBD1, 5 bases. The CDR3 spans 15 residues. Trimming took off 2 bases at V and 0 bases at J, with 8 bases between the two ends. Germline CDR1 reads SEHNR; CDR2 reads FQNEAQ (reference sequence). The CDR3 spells CASSLSTGAKNIQYF. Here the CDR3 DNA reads TGTGCCAGCAGCTTAAGTACAGGAGCCAAAAACATTCAGTACTTC.

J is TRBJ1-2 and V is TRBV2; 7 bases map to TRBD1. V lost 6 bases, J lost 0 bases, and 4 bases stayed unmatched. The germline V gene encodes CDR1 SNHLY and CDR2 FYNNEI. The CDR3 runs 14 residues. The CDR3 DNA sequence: TGTGCCAGCAGGGGGGACAGCACTAACTATGGCTACACCTTC. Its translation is CASRGDSTNYGYTF.

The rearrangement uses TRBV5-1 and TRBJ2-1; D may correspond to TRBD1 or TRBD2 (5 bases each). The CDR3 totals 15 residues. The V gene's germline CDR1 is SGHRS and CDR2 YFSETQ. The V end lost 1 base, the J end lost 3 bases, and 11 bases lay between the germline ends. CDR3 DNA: TGCGCCAGCAGCTTGTGGGGGAATGACTACAATGAGCAGTTCTTC. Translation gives CASSLWGNDYNEQFF.

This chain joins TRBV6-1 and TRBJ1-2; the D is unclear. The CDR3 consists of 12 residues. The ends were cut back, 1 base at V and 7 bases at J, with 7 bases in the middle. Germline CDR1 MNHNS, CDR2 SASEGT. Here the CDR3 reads CASSEVAVGYTF. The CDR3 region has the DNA TGTGCCAGCAGTGAAGTGGCTGTTGGCTACACCTTC.

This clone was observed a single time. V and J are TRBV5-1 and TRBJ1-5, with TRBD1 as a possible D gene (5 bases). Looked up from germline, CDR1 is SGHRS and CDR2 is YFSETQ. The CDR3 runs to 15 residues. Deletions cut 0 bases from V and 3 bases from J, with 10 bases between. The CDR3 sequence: CASSLVTGPNQPQHF. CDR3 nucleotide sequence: TGCGCCAGCAGCTTGGTTACAGGCCCCAATCAGCCCCAGCATTTT. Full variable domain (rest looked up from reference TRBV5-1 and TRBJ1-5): KAGVTQTPRYLIKTRGQQVTLSCSPISGHRSVSWYQQTPGQGLQFLFEYFSETQRNKGNFPGRFSGRQFSNSRSEMNVSTLELGDSALYLCASSLVTGPNQPQHFGDGTRLSIL.

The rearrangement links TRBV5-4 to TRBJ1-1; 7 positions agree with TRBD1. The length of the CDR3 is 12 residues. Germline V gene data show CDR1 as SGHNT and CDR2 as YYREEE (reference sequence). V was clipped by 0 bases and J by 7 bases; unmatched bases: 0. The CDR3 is CASSLGQGEAFF. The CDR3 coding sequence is TGTGCCAGCAGCTTGGGACAGGGTGAAGCTTTCTTT.

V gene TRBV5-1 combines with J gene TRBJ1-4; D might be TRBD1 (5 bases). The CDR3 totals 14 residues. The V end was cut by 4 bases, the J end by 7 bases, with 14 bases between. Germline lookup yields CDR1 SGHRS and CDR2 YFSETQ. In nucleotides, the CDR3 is TGCGCCAGCAGCACCGCCGGGGCTCGTGAAAAACTGTTTTTT. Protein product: CASSTAGAREKLFF.

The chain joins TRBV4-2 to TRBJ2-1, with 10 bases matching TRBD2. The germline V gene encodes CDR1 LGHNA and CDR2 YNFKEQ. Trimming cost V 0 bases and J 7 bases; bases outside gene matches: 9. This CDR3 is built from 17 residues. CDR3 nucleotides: TGTGCCAGCAGCCAAGATCTGAGGAGCGGGAGGGGAAATGAGCAGTTCTTC. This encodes CASSQDLRSGRGNEQFF.

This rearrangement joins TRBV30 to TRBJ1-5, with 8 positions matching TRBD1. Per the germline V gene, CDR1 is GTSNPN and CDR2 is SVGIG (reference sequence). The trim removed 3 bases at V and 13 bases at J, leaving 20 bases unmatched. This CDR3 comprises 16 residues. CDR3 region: CAWREPRQGAGVLQHF. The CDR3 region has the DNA TGTGCCTGGAGAGAACCACGTCAGGGGGCGGGGGTTCTGCAGCATTTT.

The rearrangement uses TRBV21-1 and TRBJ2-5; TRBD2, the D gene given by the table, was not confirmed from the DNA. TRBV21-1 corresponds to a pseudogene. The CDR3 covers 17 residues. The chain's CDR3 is CASSKSGTSGFQETQYF. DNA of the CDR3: TGTGCCAGCAGCAAGAGCGGGACTAGCGGGTTTCAAGAGACCCAGTACTTC.

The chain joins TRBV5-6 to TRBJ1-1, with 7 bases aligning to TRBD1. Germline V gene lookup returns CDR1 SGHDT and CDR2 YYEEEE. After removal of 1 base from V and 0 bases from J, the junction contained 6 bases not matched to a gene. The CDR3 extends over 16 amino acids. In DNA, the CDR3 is TGTGCCAGCAGCTTGTCGGGACAGCCCATGAACACTGAAGCTTTCTTT. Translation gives CASSLSGQPMNTEAFF. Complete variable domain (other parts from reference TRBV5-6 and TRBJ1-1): DAGVTQSPTHLIKTRGQQVTLRCSPKSGHDTVSWYQQALGQGPQFIFQYYEEEERQRGNFPDRFSGHQFPNYSSELNVNALLLGDSALYLCASSLSGQPMNTEAFFGQGTRLTVV.